These 30 T cell receptor beta chains originate from one sample sequenced in a study of blood T cell repertoires in COVID-19 (dated by TCRdb to between 2020 and 2021). Preparation of the library involved the immunoSEQ multiplex PCR assay. TCRdb mirrors the immuneACCESS table, restricted to in-frame sequences. Some clones are absent from its copies; in checked studies, under half trace to an unresolved V gene, and the reason for the others is unknown. In all, the sample holds roughly 150,000 clones, and approximately 80% of those were seen once. The top ten hold less than 6% of the sample. The sequencing sample was made of PBMCs or T cells enriched from blood (not recorded which). These TCRs come from a middle-aged man who had recovered from COVID-19.

The CDR3 spells CASRLQTGVDYGYTF. Written as DNA, the CDR3 is TGTGCCAGTAGGCTACAGACAGGGGTTGACTATGGCTACACCTTC. The gene calls are TRBV19 and TRBJ1-2; 8 bases fit TRBD1. The ends lost 6 bases at V and 3 bases at J; junction bases unmatched: 9. Germline-derived CDR1 and CDR2 are LNHDA and SQIVND (reference sequence). This CDR3 has 15 residues. Combining the CDR3 with reference TRBV19 and TRBJ1-2 gives the whole variable domain DGGITQSPKYLFRKEGQNVTLSCEQNLNHDAMYWYRQDPGQGLRLIYYSQIVNDFQKGDIAEGYSVSREKKESFPLTVTSAQKNPTAFYLCASRLQTGVDYGYTFGSGTRLTVV.

This clone was picked up one time. The chain combines TRBV24-1 with TRBJ2-1, with a weak D call TRBD2 (6 bases). Germline loops: CDR1 KGHDR, CDR2 SFDVKD. The CDR3 runs 13 residues. Trimming shortened V by 6 bases and J by 10 bases, and 15 bases separated the two germline ends. The chain's CDR3 is CATSTTRALEQFF. CDR3 nucleotide sequence: TGTGCCACCAGTACGACTAGAGCATTGGAGCAGTTCTTC.

This sequence joins TRBV20-1 and TRBJ1-2, with a possible D match to TRBD1 (5 bases). Trimming took 3 bases from V and 4 from J, leaving 12 bases between them. Germline V CDR1 and CDR2: DFQATT, SNEGSKA (reference sequence). The CDR3 extends over 13 amino acids. CDR3 sequence: CSASAGEGYGYTF. The DNA of the CDR3 is TGCAGTGCTAGTGCGGGGGAAGGCTATGGCTACACCTTC.

The J gene is TRBJ2-7, the V gene TRBV6-6; D is possibly TRBD1 (6 bases). CDR1 MNHNY and CDR2 SVGAGI come from the germline V gene (reference sequence). This CDR3 is built from 15 residues. The V end was cut by 0 bases, the J end by 4 bases, with 13 bases between. The CDR3 DNA reads as TGTGCCAGCAGTTACTCGAGCGGACAGAAGTACGAGCAGTACTTC. This gives the protein CASSYSSGQKYEQYF.

The V gene is TRBV10-3, the J gene TRBJ1-5; tentative D call: TRBD1 (5 bases). CDR1 is ENHRY, CDR2 SYGVKD, per germline. The V gene lost 3 bases and the J gene lost 1 base, with 13 bases spanning the gap. This CDR3 spans 16 amino acids. The CDR3 nucleotides read TGTGCCATCAGTGATCCCAGGGTGGGGAGCAATCAGCCCCAGCATTTT. This codes for CAISDPRVGSNQPQHF.

The chain couples TRBV27 to TRBJ2-1, with a tentative D call TRBD2 (6 bases). Germline V gene lookup returns CDR1 MNHEY and CDR2 SMNVEV (reference sequence). This CDR3 is 13 amino acids long. Here the CDR3 DNA reads TGTGGCCCAACCGGGTCGGGAGACAATGAGCAGTTCTTC. This gives the protein CGPTGSGDNEQFF.

The rearrangement joins TRBV19 to TRBJ2-5; the D gene is possibly TRBD2 (7 bases). CDR1 and CDR2 from the germline V gene are LNHDA and SQIVND (reference sequence). V shed 10 bases and J shed 5 bases, with 17 bases lying between them. CDR3 size: 13 residues. The CDR3 DNA is TGTGCCACCTCTAGGGGGGGGGCGGAGACCCAGTACTTC. Translating it yields CATSRGGAETQYF.

This chain links TRBV7-8 with TRBJ1-4; TRBD1 is a possible D gene (5 bases). V was clipped by 5 bases and J by 8 bases, with 18 bases between them. The CDR3 length is 15 residues. Germline CDR1 and CDR2: SGHVS and FQNEAQ. In DNA form, the CDR3 reads TGTGCCAGCAGCCCTTGGGGCGGTGGATCAGAAAAACTGTTTTTT. As protein: CASSPWGGGSEKLFF.

CDR3 nucleotides: TGTGCCAGTAGTATAGCCCATTTTGGGGGGGGAGAGACCCAGTACTTC. This codes for CASSIAHFGGGETQYF. This sequence joins TRBV19 and TRBJ2-5; 7 bases fit TRBD2. The junction had 9 bases not matched to a gene; V was cut back by 1 base and J by 4 bases. Per germline, CDR1 LNHDA and CDR2 SQIVND (reference sequence). The CDR3 runs to 16 residues.

This chain connects TRBV5-1 to TRBJ1-2; possible D gene TRBD1, 5 bases. Per the germline V gene, CDR1 is SGHRS and CDR2 is YFSETQ. V lost 4 bases and J lost 7, with 14 bases in between. This CDR3 is 13 amino acids long. As DNA, the CDR3 is TGCGCCAGCAGCGTTGGGGGGACTGCTGGCTACACCTTC. This translates into CASSVGGTAGYTF.

The rearrangement joins TRBV30 to TRBJ2-3, with a possible D match to TRBD1 (5 bases). The V and J ends lost 5 bases and 4 bases respectively, with 19 bases between them. CDR1 GTSNPN and CDR2 SVGIG come from the germline V gene (reference sequence). This CDR3 comprises 15 residues. The CDR3 sequence is CAWEFGAGPPDTQYF. CDR3 bases: TGTGCCTGGGAGTTCGGAGCAGGGCCCCCAGATACGCAGTATTTT.

V usage is TRBV29-1 and J usage is TRBJ2-4; possibly TRBD2 for D (6 bases). The CDR3 contains 14 residues. Germline assignment: CDR1 SQVTM and CDR2 ANQGSEA. Trimming took off 5 bases at V and 0 bases at J, with 11 bases between the two ends. CDR3 coding DNA: TGCAGCGTTTACGGGAGTAAAGCCAAAAACATTCAGTACTTC. Translated: CSVYGSKAKNIQYF.

This clone was picked up a small number of times. The chain is built from TRBV7-7 and TRBJ2-5, with D possibly TRBD2 on 6 matching bases. V lost 5 bases to trimming and J lost 0 bases, with 13 bases between them. The CDR3 length is 15 residues. Germline CDR1 reads SSHAT; CDR2 reads FNYEAQ (reference sequence). This CDR3 reads CASSRQRGNQETQYF. The CDR3 nucleotides read TGTGCCAGCAGCCGCCAACGGGGGAACCAAGAGACCCAGTACTTC.

This chain connects TRBV7-2 to TRBJ2-1; 8 bases fit TRBD2. The V and J ends lost 3 bases and 9 bases, in that order; junction bases with no gene match: 7. Germline V lookup: CDR1 SGHTA, CDR2 FQGNSA. This CDR3 has 14 residues. The CDR3 bases are TGTGCCAGCAGCTTTAGTCCCGGGGGGGGTGAGCAGTTCTTC. It is translated as CASSFSPGGGEQFF.

J is TRBJ2-2 and V is TRBV5-1; 7 bases fit TRBD2. The germline V gene has CDR1 SGHRS and CDR2 YFSETQ. This CDR3 comprises 16 residues. V lost 0 bases and J lost 4; bases outside the gene matches: 6. In DNA form, the CDR3 reads TGCGCCAGCAGCTTGGGGTCTAGCGGACTCACCGGGGAGCTGTTTTTT. Residues: CASSLGSSGLTGELFF.

The chain links TRBV6-5 to TRBJ2-3, with D possibly being TRBD1 (6 bases). This CDR3 contains 13 residues. V was trimmed by 4 bases and J by 8 bases, leaving 13 bases between them. CDR1 is MNHEY and CDR2 is SVGAGI in the germline V gene. The CDR3 DNA sequence: TGTGCCAGCAGTTCCCCGGGACACCTTACGCAGTATTTT. Its protein product is CASSSPGHLTQYF.

This chain uses TRBV24-1 with TRBJ1-5, with TRBD1 as a possible D gene (6 bases). V gave up 6 bases and J gave up 2 bases, with 10 bases separating them. CDR3 length: 14 residues. Germline V CDR1 and CDR2: KGHDR, SFDVKD. As DNA, the CDR3 is TGTGCCACCAGTTCAGGGGTCGGCAATCAGCCCCAGCATTTT. Protein product: CATSSGVGNQPQHF.

This chain links TRBV19 with TRBJ1-1, with TRBD1 matching over 8 bases. V trimming: 7 bases; J trimming: 5 bases; junction bases outside the gene matches: 6. CDR1 is LNHDA and CDR2 is SQIVND in the germline V gene (reference sequence). The CDR3 extends over 13 amino acids. CDR3 DNA: TGTGCCAGTACCCACAGGGGGGGGACTGAAGCTTTCTTT. Protein sequence: CASTHRGGTEAFF.

This rearrangement joins TRBV19 to TRBJ2-7, with D tentatively TRBD1 (6 bases). From germline, CDR1 is LNHDA and CDR2 SQIVND (reference sequence). V was trimmed by 7 bases and J by 2 bases, leaving 24 bases between them. The CDR3 totals 17 residues. The CDR3 DNA is TGTGCCAGTACCTTAGACCGGGACACCCGAGGGACCTACGAGCAGTACGTC. Residues: CASTLDRDTRGTYEQYV.

The chain couples TRBV20-1 to TRBJ2-5; TRBD1 might be the D (5 bases). V was trimmed by 0 bases and J by 7 bases, leaving 6 bases between them. CDR1 is DFQATT, CDR2 SNEGSKA, per germline (reference sequence). CDR3 size: 11 residues. This chain's CDR3 is CSAREGATQYF. CDR3 DNA: TGCAGTGCTAGAGAAGGGGCGACCCAGTACTTC.

The gene calls are TRBV24-1 and TRBJ2-3; maybe TRBD1 (6 bases). V was cut by 7 bases and J by 4 bases, with 11 bases left in between. This CDR3 has 13 residues. The germline CDR1 and CDR2 sequences are KGHDR and SFDVKD. Here the CDR3 reads CATRDSRADTQYF. In nucleotides, the CDR3 is TGTGCCACCAGGGACAGCCGGGCAGATACGCAGTATTTT.

The chain is built from TRBV6-1 and TRBJ1-6; D remains unclear. The CDR3 sequence is 17 residues long. Per germline, CDR1 MNHNS and CDR2 SASEGT. Trimming pared 2 bases from V and 2 bases from J, leaving 13 bases between. The CDR3 protein is CASSETPMKPYNSPLHF. The DNA for the CDR3 is TGTGCCAGCAGTGAAACACCCATGAAACCCTATAATTCACCCCTCCACTTT.

The rearrangement links TRBV30 to TRBJ2-7; maybe TRBD2 (6 bases). Trimming removed 3 bases from V and 3 bases from J, with 12 bases in between. CDR3 length equals 13 residues. Germline CDR1 is GTSNPN and CDR2 is SVGIG (reference sequence). CDR3 sequence (DNA): TGTGCCTGGAGCACGGCGGGACGCTACGAGCAGTACGTC. This codes for CAWSTAGRYEQYV.

This rearrangement joins TRBV19 to TRBJ2-2, with a tentative D call TRBD1 (5 bases). The V gene lost 7 bases and the J gene lost 6 bases, with 21 bases spanning the gap. This CDR3 spans 16 amino acids. CDR1 LNHDA and CDR2 SQIVND come from the germline V gene (reference sequence). In nucleotides, the CDR3 is TGTGCCAGTATATCTCAGGGAACCTTTCGCGCCGGGGAGCTGTTTTTT. As protein: CASISQGTFRAGELFF.

The chain employs TRBV19 and TRBJ2-1; no firm D call. This CDR3 contains 12 residues. The V and J ends lost 0 bases and 10 bases respectively, with 7 bases between them. In germline, CDR1 is LNHDA, CDR2 SQIVND (reference sequence). The CDR3 loop is CASSIDSTEQFF. CDR3 in DNA: TGTGCCAGTAGTATAGATTCAACAGAGCAGTTCTTC. Drawing the rest from reference TRBV19 and TRBJ2-1, the complete variable domain is DGGITQSPKYLFRKEGQNVTLSCEQNLNHDAMYWYRQDPGQGLRLIYYSQIVNDFQKGDIAEGYSVSREKKESFPLTVTSAQKNPTAFYLCASSIDSTEQFFGPGTRLTVL.

The chain recombines TRBV3-1 (or the pseudogene TRBV3-2) with TRBJ2-3; 10 positions agree with TRBD2. From germline, CDR1 is LGHDT and CDR2 YNNKEL (reference sequence). Trimming at V came to 1 base and at J to 6 bases, leaving 4 bases not matched to a gene. The CDR3 extends over 15 amino acids. The chain's CDR3 is CASSQVLAGFDTQYF. CDR3 nucleotide sequence: TGTGCCAGCAGCCAAGTACTAGCGGGGTTCGATACGCAGTATTTT.

This clone came up a few times. The chain carries TRBV18 and TRBJ1-6; D is unresolved. This CDR3 contains 15 residues. The V gene lost 0 bases and the J gene lost 5 bases, with 8 bases spanning the gap. The germline CDR1 and CDR2 sequences are KGHSH and LQKENI. The CDR3: CASSPPSVDNSPLHF. The DNA for the CDR3 is TGTGCCAGCTCACCACCATCGGTGGATAATTCACCCCTCCACTTT.

The rearrangement joins TRBV7-2 to TRBJ2-3; D may be TRBD1 (6 bases). Between the trimmed V and J ends, which lost 1 base and 1 base, there was a span of 15 bases. Looked up from germline, CDR1 is SGHTA and CDR2 is FQGNSA. CDR3 length: 17 amino acids. This CDR3 is CASSLVPHRAGTDTQYF. Here the CDR3 DNA reads TGTGCCAGCAGCTTAGTCCCACACAGGGCGGGCACAGATACGCAGTATTTT.

This clone has at least ten counts. This chain links TRBV6-5 with TRBJ1-2; D ambiguous. Germline lookup yields CDR1 MNHEY and CDR2 SVGAGI. V was trimmed by 0 bases and J by 4 bases, leaving 9 bases between them. This CDR3 has 14 amino acids. CDR3 region: CASSYSIASYGYTF. CDR3 DNA: TGTGCCAGCAGTTACTCGATCGCCAGCTATGGCTACACCTTC.

J is TRBJ1-2 and V is TRBV5-1; D is uncertain. This CDR3 region has 15 residues. The V end was cut by 0 bases, the J end by 9 bases, with 18 bases between. Germline values: CDR1 SGHRS, CDR2 YFSETQ. CDR3 region: CASSLAATLPVSYTF. In DNA, the CDR3 is TGCGCCAGCAGCTTGGCCGCGACACTCCCAGTTAGCTACACCTTC.